This entry is about one TCR beta chain. V trimming: 4 bases; J trimming: 3 bases; junction bases outside the gene matches: 8. Looked up from germline, CDR1 is SGDLS and CDR2 is YYNGEE. The CDR3 is 16 amino acids. Under the authors' procedure: By means of reference gene primer amplification, nucleated cell counts were estimated. Assay: immunoSEQ multiplex PCR; the TCRdb copy retains only in-frame clones and omits some. The V and J calls and clone size were taken over from that table, and D and trimming were inferred from the DNA. Of 280,000 or so clones listed, 70% to 90% are singletons. These data belong to a study of blood T cell repertoires in COVID-19. Study background: Both acute and convalescent COVID-19 samples were obtained from the United States, Italy and Spain. The analysed material was cDNA or gDNA that came from T cells, B-cell-depleted T cells, or PBMCs.

This chain links TRBV9 with TRBJ2-1, with 9 bases fitting TRBD1. The receptor was derived from a man between 18 and 29 years old with active or convalescent COVID-19. Sequencing was done on a sample of peripheral blood. CDR3 nucleotide sequence: TGTGCCAGCAGCCCTCACAGGGGGCGCTTCTACAATGAGCAGTTCTTC. Translation: CASSPHRGRFYNEQFF.